A selection of T cell receptor beta chains follows, all from one sample in a study of T cells in Graves' hyperthyroidism and ophthalmopathy. MiXCR, applied by TCRdb to the multiplex PCR reads, yields one record per CDR3 protein. The sample includes around 250,000 distinct CDR3 sequences, roughly 15% of them seen just once. The sample consisted of blood. The receptor source for this set is a woman aged 35 to 49 with Graves' hyperthyroidism that later progressed to Graves' ophthalmopathy. The CDR3 runs from the conserved cysteine through the conserved F or W. D genes are given only for firm matches. The size field is filled for only some rows; it gives once, few, many or a size class.

>TRBV3-1|many|NA|TRBJ1-2
TGTGCCAGCAGCCAAGCCGACAGAGCTTACTATGGCTACACCTTC
CASSQADRAYYGYTF
>TRBV14|many|NA|TRBJ1-1
TGTGCCAGCAGCCAAGACGGGAAAAGACGGGTAGGGGCCGAGCACACTGAAGCTTTCTTT
CASSQDGKRRVGAEHTEAFF
>TRBV28|many|TRBD1|TRBJ2-7
TGTGCCAGCAGTCGTTCCGGGACAGGGGGGAGCGAGCAGTACTTC
CASSRSGTGGSEQYF
>TRBV20-1|NA|TRBD1|TRBJ1-4
TGCAGTGCCACCGGGACAGCATATGAAAAACTGTTTTTT
CSATGTAYEKLFF
>TRBV20-1|many|NA|TRBJ2-7
TGCAGTGCTAGGACCAGCTACGAGCAGTACTTC
CSARTSYEQYF
>TRBV6-1|many|NA|TRBJ2-1
TGTGCCAGCAGTCGAAACAGGCTCGACTTCAATGAGCAGTTCTTC
CASSRNRLDFNEQFF
>TRBV27|many|TRBD1|TRBJ1-1
TGTGCCAGCACCGAGGACAGGGTAGGGAGCACTGAAGCTTTCTTT
CASTEDRVGSTEAFF
>TRBV5-1|many|NA|TRBJ2-3
TGCGCCAGCAGGGGAAGGGGGTTAGACACAGATACGCAGTATTTT
CASRGRGLDTDTQYF
>TRBV20-1|few|TRBD2|TRBJ2-1
TGCAGTGCTAGGAGAGCGGGAGGCTTGGAGCAGTTCTTC
CSARRAGGLEQFF
>TRBV7-7|many|NA|TRBJ2-5
TGTGCTAGCAGCCCCGGACTCGAAAGGGAGACCCAGTACTTC
CASSPGLERETQYF
>TRBV9|many|TRBD2|TRBJ2-3
TGTGCCAGCAGCAAACGAGGGAGGGTGACAGATACGCAGTATTTT
CASSKRGRVTDTQYF
>TRBV24-1|many|NA|TRBJ2-1
TGTGCCACCAGTGATTTGACGGATGAGCAGTTCTTC
CATSDLTDEQFF
>TRBV19|few|TRBD1|TRBJ1-1
TGTGCCACTTGGACAGGAGATGAAGCTTTCTTT
CATWTGDEAFF
>TRBV28|many|TRBD2|TRBJ2-7
TGTGCCAGCAGCCCGATCGTAACTAGCGGGAATCCTTACGAGCAGTACTTC
CASSPIVTSGNPYEQYF
>TRBV10-3|many|NA|TRBJ1-4
TGTGCCACACAGGGACGGGCTATTGAAAAACTGTTTTTT
CATQGRAIEKLFF
>TRBV20-1|many|NA|TRBJ1-1
TGCAGTGCTAGAGATCCTGACAGAGACGCTTTCTTT
CSARDPDRDAFF
>TRBV11-3|many|TRBD2|TRBJ2-3
TGTGCCAGCAGCTTAGGTAGCGGGTCGGCTCGGGCGGATACGCAGTATTTT
CASSLGSGSARADTQYF
>TRBV19|many|NA|TRBJ1-2
TGTGCCAGTAGCGAACAGGGCAACTATGGCTACACCTTC
CASSEQGNYGYTF
>TRBV6-1|many|NA|TRBJ1-4
TGTGCCAGCAGTCCCCGTAGAGAAGGAACTAATGAAAAACTGTTTTTT
CASSPRREGTNEKLFF
>TRBV28|many|NA|TRBJ2-5
TGTGCCAGCAGGGGCAGGGGATTGGGAGAGACCCAGTACTTC
CASRGRGLGETQYF
>TRBV28|many|TRBD1|TRBJ1-4
TGTGCCAGCAGTTTGAGGTCGAACAGGGGGGGTGAAAAACTGTTTTTT
CASSLRSNRGGEKLFF
>TRBV2|many|NA|TRBJ1-5
TGTGCCAGTCGGGGGCAGGGAAATCAGCCCCAGCATTTT
CASRGQGNQPQHF
>TRBV20-1|many|TRBD1|TRBJ2-3
TGCAGTGCCATACGGACAGGGCCCCGGCCAGATACGCAGTATTTT
CSAIRTGPRPDTQYF
>TRBV29-1|NA|NA|TRBJ2-1
TGCAGCGGAAGACAAGGGTCACACAATGAGCAGTTCTTC
CSGRQGSHNEQFF
>TRBV6-2/TRBV6-3|NA|NA|TRBJ2-7
TGTGCCAGCAGCCCCGGTGGACCTGGGATCTGCGAGCAGTACTTC
CASSPGGPGICEQYF
>TRBV10-3|many|NA|TRBJ2-5
TGTGCCATCAGTCTCGATCTAACGGGGGAGACCCAGTACTTC
CAISLDLTGETQYF
>TRBV27|many|TRBD2|TRBJ2-7
TGTGCCAGCAGTTTCCAGCCTAGCGGGACTTCCGAGCAGTACTTC
CASSFQPSGTSEQYF
>TRBV18|NA|TRBD2|TRBJ2-1
TGTGCCAGCTCACCGGGACTAGCGGGAGGGGACAATGAGCAGTTCTTC
CASSPGLAGGDNEQFF
>TRBV9|few|NA|TRBJ1-2
TGTGCCAGCAGCCTTCTTGGGGGGGGACTCGGCGGCTACACCTTC
CASSLLGGGLGGYTF
>TRBV28|NA|NA|TRBJ2-1
TGTGCCAGCAGTTTACCTCGAGGCAGGGTGCTGTCCTACAATGAGCAGTTCTTC
CASSLPRGRVLSYNEQFF
>TRBV5-1|few|NA|TRBJ2-5
TGCGCCAGCAGCTTGGCCGTACTTAACCAAGAGACCCAGTACTTC
CASSLAVLNQETQYF
>TRBV3-1|many|TRBD1|TRBJ1-3
TGTGCCAGCAGCCTCGCAGGGGGCGTGTTCTCTGGAAACACCATATATTTT
CASSLAGGVFSGNTIYF
>TRBV6-1|many|NA|TRBJ1-5
TGTGCCAGCAGTGACGGGGTTGGCAATCAGCCCCAGCATTTT
CASSDGVGNQPQHF
>TRBV13|many|TRBD2|TRBJ2-1
TGTGCCAGCAGCTTAGGTAGGGGAGGGAAGTTCTTC
CASSLGRGGKFF
>TRBV20-1|once|NA|TRBJ1-2
TGCAGTGCCCAACTCGGAGGGAAGAAACTAGATGGCTACACCTTC
CSAQLGGKKLDGYTF
>TRBV7-9|many|TRBD2|TRBJ2-1
TGTGCCAGCAGCTTAAGGACTAGCGGGAGTGCCCATGAGCAGTTCTTC
CASSLRTSGSAHEQFF
>TRBV28|NA|TRBD1|TRBJ1-2
TGTGCCAGCAGTTACAATCCCGGGACAGGTTATGGCTACACCTTC
CASSYNPGTGYGYTF